One and the same sample provided the 12 T cell receptor beta chains below, sequenced in a study of T-cell reconstitution after alpha-beta-depleted transplantation in children. Preparation of the TCRbeta library used unique molecular identifiers. Each CDR3 protein is one row after TCRdb ran MiXCR on the PCR reads. This table holds some 440,000 distinct CDR3 sequences, around 16% found once. Sequencing was performed on PBMCs, mostly from graft donor cells, taken 360 days after TCRalphabeta/CD19-depleted stem cell transplant. The receptors shown here come from a boy in the first two years of life who had a stem cell transplant for Wiskott-Aldrich syndrome, so the T cells may come from the graft donor.

This chain joins TRBV29-1 and TRBJ2-5; 15 bases are a match to TRBD2. Trimming at V came to 4 bases and at J to 5 bases, leaving 14 bases not matched to a gene. CDR3 size: 18 residues. Germline values: CDR1 SQVTM, CDR2 ANQGSEA. CDR3 region: CSVGPTGLAGGLGETQYF. The CDR3 nucleotides are TGCAGCGTTGGACCCACGGGACTAGCGGGAGGACTTGGGGAGACCCAGTACTTC.

The chain combines TRBV7-9 with TRBJ2-1, with D hard to call. The CDR3 covers 16 residues. In germline, CDR1 is SEHNR, CDR2 FQNEAQ (reference sequence). V lost 4 bases and J 3 bases, leaving 16 bases between the germline ends. CDR3 bases: TGTGCCAGCAGCTCGCCTCGACGGCTCAACTACAATGAGCAGTTCTTC. This translates into CASSSPRRLNYNEQFF. Filled out from reference TRBV7-9 and TRBJ2-1, the complete variable domain reads DTGVSQNPRHKITKRGQNVTFRCDPISEHNRLYWYRQTLGQGPEFLTYFQNEAQLEKSRLLSDRFSAERPKGSFSTLEIQRTEQGDSAMYLCASSSPRRLNYNEQFFGPGTRLTVL.

This clonotype was seen repeatedly, ten times or more. V is TRBV10-3 and J is TRBJ2-7, with D possibly matching TRBD2 (5 bases). Trimming removed 4 bases from V and 0 bases from J, with 10 bases in between. Germline CDR1 ENHRY, CDR2 SYGVKD. The length of the CDR3 is 14 residues. The CDR3 DNA is TGTGCCATCAGTGGTGCGACTACCTCCTACGAGCAGTACTTC. Its protein product is CAISGATTSYEQYF.

This clonotype was seen a few times. The chain employs TRBV29-1 and TRBJ2-2; maybe TRBD2 (5 bases). Germline CDR1 is SQVTM and CDR2 is ANQGSEA. Trimming removed 7 bases at V and 1 base at J, with 10 bases between. This CDR3 region has 13 residues. The CDR3 loop is CSARTQNTGELFF. CDR3 coding DNA: TGCAGCGCCAGGACTCAGAACACCGGGGAGCTGTTTTTT.

This clonotype was seen more than once but under ten times. The chain has TRBV10-3 and TRBJ2-1; 7 nucleotides line up with TRBD1. Germline V lookup: CDR1 ENHRY, CDR2 SYGVKD. The CDR3 is 12 amino acids. Trimming took 10 bases from V and 9 from J; bases not matched to a gene: 9. The chain's CDR3 is CATKQGPGEQFF. The CDR3 region has the DNA TGTGCCACTAAACAGGGGCCGGGTGAGCAGTTCTTC.

The chain combines TRBV5-1 with TRBJ1-5; D gene ambiguous. CDR1 is SGHRS, CDR2 YFSETQ, per germline. Trimming removed 6 bases from V and 5 bases from J, with 12 bases in between. CDR3 length equals 13 residues. The CDR3 loop reads CASNPRFDQPQHF. In nucleotides, the CDR3 is TGCGCCAGCAACCCCCGTTTCGATCAGCCCCAGCATTTT.

This clonotype turned up a few times. The rearrangement joins TRBV12-3 or TRBV12-4 to TRBJ2-7; D possibly matches TRBD1 or TRBD2 (5 bases each). The CDR3 loop spans 14 amino acids. V lost 5 bases, J lost 5 bases, and 16 bases lay in between. CDR3 in DNA: TGTGCCAGCAGTCCCCCGGGGCGCCTCAACGAGCAGTACTTC. Translating gives CASSPPGRLNEQYF.

This chain joins TRBV12-3 or TRBV12-4 and TRBJ2-5; maybe TRBD2 (5 bases). There are 13 residues in the CDR3. V was shortened by 3 bases and J by 10 bases, with 15 bases between the two germline ends. CDR3 amino acids: CASSFRGAGIQYF. The CDR3 nucleotides read TGTGCCAGCAGTTTTCGAGGCGCGGGCATCCAGTACTTC.

V gene TRBV10-3 combines with J gene TRBJ2-7; the match to TRBD2 covers 12 bases. Germline V CDR1 and CDR2: ENHRY, SYGVKD. V lost 6 bases, J lost 3 bases, and 3 bases stayed unmatched. This CDR3 comprises 14 residues. The CDR3 DNA reads as TGTGCCATCAGGTTGACTAGCGGGAGCTACGAGCAGTACTTC. This gives the protein CAIRLTSGSYEQYF.

V is TRBV20-1 and J is TRBJ1-2, with TRBD1 identical over 7 bases. The CDR3 runs to 13 residues. Looked up from germline, CDR1 is DFQATT and CDR2 is SNEGSKA (reference sequence). V dropped 2 bases and J dropped 7; count of bases not matched to a gene: 7. The CDR3 DNA reads TGCAGTGCTAGATACAGGGGAGGTGGTGGCTACACCTTC. Protein sequence: CSARYRGGGGYTF.

This clonotype was seen only a few times. This chain links TRBV7-6 with TRBJ2-3, with 7 nucleotides matching TRBD2. Losses at the gene ends were 2 bases for V and 4 bases for J; bases not matched to a gene: 6. The CDR3 is 15 residues long. Germline-derived CDR1 and CDR2 are SGHVS and FNYEAQ. CDR3 amino acids: CASSLPTSASDTQYF. In DNA form, the CDR3 reads TGTGCCAGCAGCTTACCAACTAGCGCGTCAGATACGCAGTATTTT.

This sequence joins TRBV20-1 and TRBJ2-1; D perhaps matches TRBD1 (6 bases). Germline V gene sequence: CDR1 DFQATT, CDR2 SNEGSKA (reference sequence). The ends were cut back, 7 bases at V and 4 bases at J, with 11 bases in the middle. The CDR3 totals 12 residues. This CDR3 reads CSGRDIYNEQFF. CDR3 sequence (DNA): TGCAGTGGTCGGGACATTTACAATGAGCAGTTCTTC.